These 11 T cell receptor beta chains were all obtained from the same sample, sequenced in a study of Ad26.COV2.S vaccination and SARS-CoV-2 variants. Treatment given: 19 received Ad26.COV2.S at low or high dose, single or two shots; several received placebo; per-sample allocation not given. After the first vaccine or placebo injection, samples were drawn on day 63. Generated by immunoSEQ multiplex PCR, the TCRdb table keeps only in-frame clones and is missing some. Of fewer than 500,000 clones detected, roughly 91% appear once; the ten largest clones hold around 4.5%. The sample was peripheral blood, taken in a trial of Ad26.COV2.S vaccine versus placebo. The receptors were gathered from a person between 18 and 60 years old who received the Ad26.COV2.S COVID-19 vaccine or a placebo.

The chain has TRBV4-3 and TRBJ2-1, with TRBD2 matching over 9 bases. V was clipped by 0 bases and J by 7 bases; unmatched bases: 10. The germline CDR1 and CDR2 sequences are LGHNA and YSLEER. There are 17 residues in the CDR3. The CDR3 loop reads CASSQDRAGGPGNEQFF. CDR3 bases: TGCGCCAGCAGCCAAGACAGGGCGGGAGGGCCGGGGAATGAGCAGTTCTTC.

V is TRBV5-1 and J is TRBJ2-5; the D is unclear. Per germline, CDR1 SGHRS and CDR2 YFSETQ. Trimming removed 1 base from V and 5 bases from J, with 12 bases in between. CDR3 length: 14 residues. CDR3 DNA sequence: TGCGCCAGCAGCTTGCCGGGTTCGAGGGAGACCCAGTACTTC. This gives the protein CASSLPGSRETQYF.

This chain links TRBV10-3 with TRBJ2-5; D is possibly TRBD1 (6 bases). The CDR3 covers 13 residues. CDR1 and CDR2 (germline): ENHRY, SYGVKD. Trimming removed 11 bases from V and 0 bases from J, with 13 bases in between. CDR3 region: CAPPSGDQETQYF. The CDR3 DNA follows: TGTGCCCCACCATCAGGGGACCAAGAGACCCAGTACTTC.

J is TRBJ1-2 and V is TRBV7-9; D may be TRBD1 (5 bases). Germline loops: CDR1 SEHNR, CDR2 FQNEAQ (reference sequence). The CDR3 has 15 residues. With 1 base removed from V and 0 bases from J, the gap between germline ends came to 9 bases. The CDR3 loop reads CASSLVQVANYGYTF. As DNA, the CDR3 is TGTGCCAGCAGCTTAGTACAGGTCGCTAACTATGGCTACACCTTC.

The chain has TRBV7-2 and TRBJ2-7; the match to TRBD2 covers 7 bases. The V gene end was trimmed by 5 bases and the J gene end by 3 bases; junction bases not matched to a gene: 4. CDR3 length equals 13 residues. Per germline, CDR1 SGHTA and CDR2 FQGNSA. Here the CDR3 reads CASSHGRSYEQYF. CDR3 DNA sequence: TGTGCCAGCAGCCACGGGAGGAGCTACGAGCAGTACTTC.

V and J are TRBV7-9 and TRBJ2-2; 14 bases are a match to TRBD2. The length of the CDR3 is 18 residues. Trimming took 4 bases from V and 2 from J; bases not matched to a gene: 6. CDR1 SEHNR and CDR2 FQNEAQ come from the germline V gene (reference sequence). The CDR3 nucleotides are TGTGCCAGCAGCTACCTCGGGACTAGCGGGAGAAACACCGGGGAGCTGTTTTTT. It yields the protein CASSYLGTSGRNTGELFF.

J is TRBJ2-1 and V is TRBV4-2; the D is unclear. Trimming shortened V by 0 bases and J by 0 bases, and 12 bases separated the two germline ends. Germline CDR1 LGHNA, CDR2 YNFKEQ. The CDR3 sequence is 17 residues long. The CDR3 is CASSQDDPQPSYNEQFF. CDR3 in DNA: TGTGCCAGCAGCCAAGACGACCCCCAGCCCTCCTACAATGAGCAGTTCTTC.

The chain carries TRBV5-6 and TRBJ2-1; possibly TRBD1 or TRBD2 for D (5 bases each). The V gene's germline CDR1 is SGHDT and CDR2 YYEEEE. V lost 5 bases to trimming and J lost 4 bases, with 19 bases between them. There are 16 residues in the CDR3. Here the CDR3 reads CASSPAGTPYYNEQFF. The CDR3 DNA reads as TGTGCCAGCAGTCCGGCCGGGACCCCGTATTACAATGAGCAGTTCTTC.

The chain recombines TRBV15 with TRBJ1-6; 7 bases line up with TRBD1. The trim removed 8 bases at V and 16 bases at J, leaving 11 bases unmatched. This CDR3 comprises 12 residues. CDR1 LNHNV and CDR2 YYDKDF come from the germline V gene (reference sequence). The CDR3 sequence is CATGNRGLSLHF. CDR3 nucleotides: TGTGCCACCGGAAACAGGGGCCTAAGTCTCCACTTT.

The chain carries TRBV28 and TRBJ1-1; no clear D. The CDR3 is made up of 16 amino acids. V lost 5 bases, J lost 1 base, and 17 bases lay in between. The germline CDR1 and CDR2 sequences are MDHEN and SYDVKM. This chain's CDR3 is CASSQGHLVPNTEAFF. CDR3 coding DNA: TGTGCCAGCAGTCAAGGTCATCTGGTTCCGAACACTGAAGCTTTCTTT.

The V and J genes are TRBV7-9 and TRBJ2-2; D unclear. Trimming left V 4 bases short and J 7 bases short, with 22 bases between. Germline V gene lookup returns CDR1 SEHNR and CDR2 FQNEAQ (reference sequence). The CDR3 consists of 17 residues. The CDR3 nucleotides read TGTGCCAGCAGCTCCACCCCCCGGTTAACGCCTGTCGGGGAGCTGTTTTTT. Translation gives CASSSTPRLTPVGELFF.